This T cell receptor (beta chain) originates from a study of glioma-infiltrating T cells after dendritic cell vaccination. Study background: Autologous tumor lysate-pulsed dendritic cell vaccination was given between the early 2000s and the early 2010s. Monocyte-derived dendritic cells, cultured 6 to 7 days with IL-4 and GM-CSF, were pulsed with autologous tumor lysate.

Germline V gives CDR1 SGHTA, CDR2 FQGTGA. Trimming removed 1 base from V and 2 bases from J, with 22 bases in between. The CDR3 is made up of 19 amino acids. Blood PBMC samples: pre-vaccination, two weeks post third vaccination, and at tumor progression. TCRdb's table, derived via immunoSEQ multiplex PCR, lists solely in-frame clones and lacks some. The sample holds approximately 90,000 clones, over 65% seen once. V gene TRBV7-3 combines with J gene TRBJ2-3; TRBD2 might be the D (7 bases). The clonotype comes from a human donor with glioblastoma. The sequencing used blood, collected before dendritic cell vaccination. The CDR3: CASSLKGEGGRLPTDTQYF. The CDR3 nucleotides are TGTGCCAGCAGCTTAAAGGGGGAGGGGGGCAGACTGCCCACAGATACGCAGTATTTT. Full variable domain (rest looked up from reference TRBV7-3 and TRBJ2-3): GAGVSQTPSNKVTEKGKYVELRCDPISGHTALYWYRQSLGQGPEFLIYFQGTGAADDSGLPNDRFFAVRPEGSVSTLKIQRTERGDSAVYLCASSLKGEGGRLPTDTQYFGPGTRLTVL.